What follows are 13 T cell receptor beta chains derived from one specimen sequenced in a study of cytomegalovirus exposure and HLA in healthy donors. PCR used 60 Vbeta primers and 13 Jbeta primers. Profiled with immunoSEQ multiplex PCR; TCRdb holds only in-frame clones, not every one. The data contain tens of thousands of clones, 65% to 90% of them singletons. The sequencing input was PBMCs. These receptors originate from a female donor in good health and CMV-seronegative.

As regards this clone: At one end, the junction sequence differs from germline, possibly due to a read error. The chain links TRBV7-9 to TRBJ2-7; 7 nucleotides line up with TRBD1. Germline V gene lookup returns CDR1 SEHNR and CDR2 FQNEAQ (reference sequence). CDR3 length: 16 residues. The CDR3 DNA reads as TGTTCCAGCAGTACCTCCTCCGGGACAGATCTTTACGAGCAGTACTTC. Residues: CSSSTSSGTDLYEQYF.

This clone was seen once. The rearrangement uses TRBV6-6 and TRBJ2-1, with D uncertain. This CDR3 has 12 residues. CDR1 and CDR2 from the germline V gene are MNHNY and SVGAGI (reference sequence). Trimming stripped 7 bases from V and 4 bases from J, with 8 bases between. The CDR3 loop reads CASINLYNEQFF. CDR3 nucleotide sequence: TGTGCCAGCATCAACTTGTACAATGAGCAGTTCTTC.

This clone has more than one count but fewer than ten. The rearrangement uses TRBV6-4 and TRBJ2-1, with D possibly being TRBD2 (6 bases). Trimming cost V 6 bases and J 2 bases, with 11 bases left between them. The CDR3 sequence is 14 residues long. Germline V gives CDR1 MRHNA, CDR2 SNTAGT. This CDR3 reads CASSGEAAYNEQFF. CDR3 nucleotide sequence: TGTGCCAGCAGCGGGGAGGCAGCCTACAATGAGCAGTTCTTC.

The chain combines TRBV2 with TRBJ2-5; D uncertain. Germline CDR1 and CDR2: SNHLY and FYNNEI. The CDR3 covers 13 residues. V was cut by 7 bases and J by 5 bases, with 14 bases left in between. The CDR3 DNA reads TGTGCCAGCAATAGGAGAGGTGGGGAGACCCAGTACTTC. Translating it yields CASNRRGGETQYF.

This clone was counted a single time. The chain links TRBV27 to TRBJ1-5; 12 bases agree with TRBD1. Germline V lookup: CDR1 MNHEY, CDR2 SMNVEV (reference sequence). Trimming cost V 7 bases and J 4 bases; bases outside gene matches: 8. This CDR3 is 16 amino acids long. Written as DNA, the CDR3 is TGTGCCAGCAAGGGGGGACAGGGGGCTTGGAATCAGCCCCAGCATTTT. This translates into CASKGGQGAWNQPQHF.

This clone turned up a few times. CDR3 loop: CASSVASGSDEAFF. The CDR3 coding sequence is TGTGCCAGCAGCGTAGCTTCAGGGTCTGATGAAGCTTTCTTT. The V gene is TRBV9, the J gene TRBJ1-1; D might be TRBD1 (5 bases). Germline assignment: CDR1 SGDLS and CDR2 YYNGEE. This CDR3 has 14 amino acids. Between the trimmed V and J ends, which lost 0 bases and 7 bases, there was a span of 13 bases.

The chain combines TRBV6-1 with TRBJ1-5; TRBD1 aligns across 7 bases. The V and J ends lost 4 bases and 3 bases, in that order; junction bases with no gene match: 6. This CDR3 is built from 15 residues. CDR1 MNHNS and CDR2 SASEGT come from the germline V gene. CDR3 bases: TGTGCCAGCAGTGGGGGACAGAGCCTCAATCAGCCCCAGCATTTT. It specifies CASSGGQSLNQPQHF.

The V and J genes are TRBV5-1 and TRBJ2-5; the match to TRBD2 covers 8 bases. V lost 4 bases, J lost 5 bases, and 16 bases stayed unmatched. Germline-derived CDR1 and CDR2 are SGHRS and YFSETQ. This CDR3 region has 17 residues. In DNA form, the CDR3 reads TGCGCCAGCAGCCCGGGGGGGGCGGGGGCGTTCGGTGAGACCCAGTACTTC. Translation gives CASSPGGAGAFGETQYF.

This clone was observed a handful of times. This sequence joins TRBV9 and TRBJ1-3, with no clear D. V lost 0 bases, J lost 4 bases, and 11 bases lay in between. The CDR3 consists of 15 residues. Germline loops: CDR1 SGDLS, CDR2 YYNGEE. CDR3 region: CASSVDGGRGNTIYF. The CDR3 region has the DNA TGTGCCAGCAGCGTAGATGGAGGGAGGGGAAACACCATATATTTT.

The genes are TRBV30 and TRBJ1-2; 8 positions agree with TRBD1. This CDR3 has 15 residues. V lost 3 bases and J lost 2; bases outside the gene matches: 8. CDR1 and CDR2 from the germline V gene are GTSNPN and SVGIG (reference sequence). Here the CDR3 reads CAWRGDPGGNYGYTF. In DNA form, the CDR3 reads TGTGCCTGGAGGGGGGACCCAGGGGGCAACTATGGCTACACCTTC. The whole variable domain, filled in from reference TRBV30 and TRBJ1-2, reads SQTIHQWPATLVQPVGSPLSLECTVEGTSNPNLYWYRQAAGRGLQLLFYSVGIGQISSEVPQNLSASRPQDRQFILSSKKLLLSDSGFYLCAWRGDPGGNYGYTFGSGTRLTVV.

The rearrangement links TRBV9 to TRBJ1-1; tentatively, D is TRBD1 (5 bases). CDR1 is SGDLS, CDR2 YYNGEE, per germline. V was shortened by 3 bases and J by 10 bases, with 19 bases between the two germline ends. This CDR3 comprises 14 residues. In nucleotides, the CDR3 is TGTGCCAGCAGCGAAGAGGGTTCGGGACTAGTAGCTTTCTTT. It yields the protein CASSEEGSGLVAFF.

This clone was recorded only once. It is likely a read error, because the conserved phenylalanine at the end of the CDR3 is missing. The gene calls are TRBV30 and TRBJ2-3; 7 bases are a match to TRBD2. With 0 bases clipped from V and 4 bases from J, the junction kept 7 bases outside the gene matches. CDR1 and CDR2 from the germline V gene are GTSNPN and SVGIG (reference sequence). CDR3 length equals 15 residues. Written as DNA, the CDR3 is TGTGCCTGGAGTGTACGCGCGGGAGTAGCAGATACGCAGTATGTT. This gives the protein CAWSVRAGVADTQYV.

The chain links TRBV6-6 to TRBJ1-2; 9 bases match TRBD1. Germline V gene sequence: CDR1 MNHNY, CDR2 SVGAGI (reference sequence). This CDR3 has 16 amino acids. The J segment lost 0 bases and the V segment lost 1 base, leaving 3 bases of the junction unmatched. CDR3 DNA sequence: TGTGCCAGCAGTTACTGGGGACAGGGTCCTAACTATGGCTACACCTTC. It specifies CASSYWGQGPNYGYTF.